Given below is one T cell receptor (beta chain) in context. CDR1 is SNHLY and CDR2 is FYNNEI in the germline V gene. The junction had 1 base not matched to a gene; V was cut back by 4 bases and J by 3 bases. This CDR3 has 14 amino acids. The data belong to a study of cytomegalovirus exposure and HLA in healthy donors. A multiplex PCR was run with 60 Vbeta primers and 13 Jbeta primers. Using immunoSEQ multiplex PCR, the repertoire was profiled, and TCRdb retains in-frame clones only, with some absent. The table lists fewer than 150,000 clones, 70% to 85% of them singletons. The sequence was obtained from a woman aged 45 to 65 in good health and CMV-seropositive. The chain links TRBV2 to TRBJ2-7; 12 bases line up with TRBD2. The specimen sequenced was PBMCs. CDR3 coding DNA: TGTGCCAGCAGTGCACTAGCGGGGGGCTACGAGCAGTACTTC. Encoded protein: CASSALAGGYEQYF. Filled out from reference TRBV2 and TRBJ2-7, the complete variable domain reads EPEVTQTPSHQVTQMGQEVILRCVPISNHLYFYWYRQILGQKVEFLVSFYNNEISEKSEIFDDQFSVERPDGSNFTLKIRSTKLEDSAMYFCASSALAGGYEQYFGPGTRLTVT.